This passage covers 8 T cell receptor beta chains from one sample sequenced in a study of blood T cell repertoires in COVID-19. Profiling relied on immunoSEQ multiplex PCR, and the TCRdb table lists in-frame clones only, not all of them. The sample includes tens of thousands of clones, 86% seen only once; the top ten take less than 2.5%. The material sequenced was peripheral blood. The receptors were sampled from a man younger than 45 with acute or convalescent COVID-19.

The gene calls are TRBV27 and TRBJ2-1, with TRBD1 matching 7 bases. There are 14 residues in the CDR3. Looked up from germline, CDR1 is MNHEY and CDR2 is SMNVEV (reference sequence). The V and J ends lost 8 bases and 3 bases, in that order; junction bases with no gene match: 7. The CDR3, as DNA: TGTGCCAGCCGATCGGGACAGAGCTACAATGAGCAGTTCTTC. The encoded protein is CASRSGQSYNEQFF.

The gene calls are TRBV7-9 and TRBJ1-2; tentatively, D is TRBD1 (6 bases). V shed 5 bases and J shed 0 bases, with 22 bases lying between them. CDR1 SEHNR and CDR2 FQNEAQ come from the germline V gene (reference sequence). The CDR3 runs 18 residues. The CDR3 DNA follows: TGTGCCAGCAGCCCGGACAGAGGCACTAAGATGGCTAACTATGGCTACACCTTC. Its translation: CASSPDRGTKMANYGYTF.

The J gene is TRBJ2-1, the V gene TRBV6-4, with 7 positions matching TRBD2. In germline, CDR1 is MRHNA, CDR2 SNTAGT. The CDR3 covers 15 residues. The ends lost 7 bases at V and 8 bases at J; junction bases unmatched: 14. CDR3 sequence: CASNPSGGEVDEQFF. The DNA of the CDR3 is TGTGCCAGCAACCCCTCGGGGGGAGAGGTCGATGAGCAGTTCTTC.

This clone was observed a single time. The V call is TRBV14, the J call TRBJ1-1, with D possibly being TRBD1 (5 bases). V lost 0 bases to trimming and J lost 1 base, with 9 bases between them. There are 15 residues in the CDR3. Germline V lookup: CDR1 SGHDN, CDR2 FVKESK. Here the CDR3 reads CASSQDWQGNTEAFF. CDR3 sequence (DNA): TGTGCCAGCAGCCAAGATTGGCAGGGGAACACTGAAGCTTTCTTT.

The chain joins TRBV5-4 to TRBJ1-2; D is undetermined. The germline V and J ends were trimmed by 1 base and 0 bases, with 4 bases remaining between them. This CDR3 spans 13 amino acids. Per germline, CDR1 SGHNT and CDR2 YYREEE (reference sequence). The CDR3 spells CASSLKPNYGYTF. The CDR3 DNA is TGTGCCAGCAGCTTGAAGCCTAACTATGGCTACACCTTC.

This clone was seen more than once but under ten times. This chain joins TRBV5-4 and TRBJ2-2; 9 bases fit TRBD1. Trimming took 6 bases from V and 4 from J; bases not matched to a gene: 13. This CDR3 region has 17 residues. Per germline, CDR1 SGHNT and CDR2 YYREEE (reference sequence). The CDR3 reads CASTHRGRAGSTGELFF. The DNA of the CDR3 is TGTGCCAGCACACACAGGGGGCGGGCGGGAAGCACCGGGGAGCTGTTTTTT.

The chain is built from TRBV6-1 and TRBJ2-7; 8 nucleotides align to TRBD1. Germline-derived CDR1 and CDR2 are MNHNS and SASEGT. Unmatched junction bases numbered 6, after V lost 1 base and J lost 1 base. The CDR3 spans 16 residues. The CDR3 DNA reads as TGTGCCAGCAGTGAAGTCCAGGGGGCGAGATCCTACGAGCAGTACGTC. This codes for CASSEVQGARSYEQYV.

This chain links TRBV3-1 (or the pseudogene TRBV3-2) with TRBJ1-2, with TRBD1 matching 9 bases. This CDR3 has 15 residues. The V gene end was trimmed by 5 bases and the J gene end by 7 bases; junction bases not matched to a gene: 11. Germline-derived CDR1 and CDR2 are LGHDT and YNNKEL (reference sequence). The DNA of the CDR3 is TGTGCCAGCAGCGGCCAAGACAGGGGGGGGGCTGGCTACACCTTC. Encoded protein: CASSGQDRGGAGYTF.